This T cell receptor beta chain came from a study of cytomegalovirus exposure and HLA in healthy donors. Worth noting for this clone: Its antigen is still unknown.

V lost 2 bases and J 5 bases, leaving 16 bases between the germline ends. Germline V lookup: CDR1 SGHKS, CDR2 YYEKEE (reference sequence). The CDR3 contains 15 residues. Points from the study as a whole: TCR association rates varied by HLA locus in a later analysis, with DRB1 highest and HLA-C lowest. In a later analysis, a genetic analysis reported fewer productive-TCR N-insertions in an Asian-associated ancestry cluster than the cohort average.

The donors gave bone marrow, and they were healthy. The PCR contained 60 Vbeta and 13 Jbeta primers. Sequenced by immunoSEQ multiplex PCR; TCRdb stores in-frame clones only, minus some. The table has roughly 140,000 clones, 76% seen once. The sequence was collected from a woman between 35 and 50 years old in good health and CMV-seronegative. The sample consisted of PBMCs. The chain joins TRBV5-5 to TRBJ1-2, with D unresolved. CDR3 sequence: CASSFGQSLTYGYTF. CDR3 nucleotide sequence: TGTGCCAGCAGCTTCGGCCAGTCCTTGACTTATGGCTACACCTTC.